This T cell receptor beta chain was captured in a study of CD8 T cells in ankylosing spondylitis. Whole-study findings and limits: Enrichment of disease-linked clones was reportedly significant in matched ankylosing spondylitis synovial fluid. Clones that were linked to disease were CD8+ and were relatively rare in peripheral blood. What appeared characteristic of ankylosing spondylitis blood was a TCR beta motif of 7 or 8 highly homologous variants.

TCRdb passed the 5' RACE reads through MiXCR, listing each CDR3 protein once. The sample holds about 450,000 distinct CDR3 sequences, 26% seen once. Comment on this clonotype: Antigen: not known.

This TCR was sampled from a male donor with ankylosing spondylitis. Sequenced material: blood, either unsorted or a sorted T cell fraction (not recorded which).

CDR3 in amino acids: CASSWGQGAGQPQHF. The CDR3 DNA reads as TGCGCCAGCAGCTGGGGACAGGGTGCAGGACAGCCCCAGCATTTT. The chain joins TRBV5-1 to TRBJ1-5, with 9 bases identical to TRBD1. The V and J ends lost 3 bases and 7 bases, in that order; junction bases with no gene match: 8. CDR1 and CDR2 from the germline V gene are SGHRS and YFSETQ. This CDR3 is built from 15 residues.